This T cell receptor (beta chain) was identified in a study of OX40 agonist ivuxolimab in advanced cancers. V lost 4 bases, J lost 0 bases, and 11 bases lay in between. This CDR3 has 15 amino acids. In germline, CDR1 is SGDLS, CDR2 YYNGEE. Some clones are missing from TCRdb's copy, which holds only in-frame ones; the method was immunoSEQ multiplex PCR. The table includes about 67,000 clones, about 89% detected once. Remarks on this clone: Its antigen remains unknown.

Blood was sampled at baseline, cycle 4 day 1, and cycle 7 day 1. Notes on the study in general: Doses of 0.1 to 3.0 mg/kg were accompanied by clonal expansion of CD4+ and CD8+ blood T cells by week 6.

The TCR sequence derives from an adult with an advanced solid tumor such as melanoma, head and neck, liver or kidney cancer. The chain recombines TRBV9 with TRBJ2-1; weak D call: TRBD2 (5 bases). The sequences come from CD4+ or CD8+ T cells sorted from blood, collected in a trial of the OX40 agonist ivuxolimab. In DNA form, the CDR3 reads TGTGCCAGCAGCCAGTCTAGCTTCTCCTACAATGAGCAGTTCTTC. This codes for CASSQSSFSYNEQFF.